A selection of T cell receptor beta chains follows, all from one sample in a study of blood T cell repertoires in COVID-19. Measured with immunoSEQ multiplex PCR; TCRdb has only the in-frame clones, and not every one. The sample holds some 260,000 clones; roughly nine tenths are singletons and the top ten take roughly 3%. The sample consisted of peripheral blood. The receptors stem from a man aged 18 to 30 with active or convalescent COVID-19. Each CDR3 is given with its conserved first and last residue. The D gene is left open where the match is weak. Where a row states a size, it is once, few, many or the class of an expanded clone; other rows omit it.

>-|TRBV7-2|-|TRBJ2-2
CASSLQGFAGELFF
TGTGCCAGCAGCTTACAGGGGTTTGCCGGGGAGCTGTTTTTT
>-|TRBV18|TRBD1|TRBJ2-7
CASSPDRGMEEQYF
TGTGCCAGCTCACCCGACAGGGGGATGGAAGAGCAGTACTTC
>-|TRBV5-1|TRBD1|TRBJ1-2
CASSLNTGETGYTF
TGCGCCAGCAGCTTGAATACAGGGGAGACCGGCTACACCTTC
>many|TRBV9|-|TRBJ1-1
CASSRITGRVIRDTEAFF
TGTGCCAGCAGCCGAATTACAGGGCGCGTAATAAGGGACACTGAAGCTTTCTTT
>-|TRBV5-1|-|TRBJ2-7
CASSTDSYEQYF
TGCGCCAGCAGCACTGACAGCTACGAGCAGTACTTC
>-|TRBV3-1/TRBV3-2|-|TRBJ1-2
CASSLNGGQTNYGYTF
TGTGCCAGCAGCCTTAATGGTGGGCAGACAAATTATGGCTACACCTTC
>once|TRBV9|-|TRBJ2-1
CASSSRGARGYNEQFF
TGTGCCAGCAGCTCACGGGGGGCCAGAGGGTACAATGAGCAGTTCTTC
>-|TRBV6-6|TRBD1|TRBJ1-1
CASTGTGLLNTEAFF
TGTGCCAGCACCGGGACAGGGCTCCTGAACACTGAAGCTTTCTTT
>-|TRBV2|TRBD2|TRBJ2-2
CASSDAGGSITGELFF
TGTGCCAGCAGTGATGCTGGCGGGAGTATCACCGGGGAGCTGTTTTTT
>-|TRBV11-2|TRBD2|TRBJ2-1
CASSHYTSGRANEQFF
TGTGCCAGCAGCCATTATACTAGCGGGAGGGCTAATGAGCAGTTCTTC
>-|TRBV4-3|-|TRBJ1-2
CASSQEMAFNYGYTF
TGCGCCAGCAGCCAAGAGATGGCTTTTAACTATGGCTACACCTTC
>-|TRBV2|TRBD1|TRBJ1-5
CASRLTGVTIQPQHF
TGTGCCAGCAGACTCACAGGGGTTACGATTCAGCCCCAGCATTTT
>-|TRBV1|-|TRBJ2-7
CTSSQDASGSYEQYF
TGCACCAGCAGCCAAGACGCTAGCGGTTCCTACGAGCAGTACTTC
>-|TRBV28|-|TRBJ1-2
CASTLGTYGYTF
TGTGCCAGCACGTTAGGGACATATGGCTACACCTTC
>-|TRBV4-3|-|TRBJ1-5
CASSLSWDYQPQHF
TGCGCCAGCAGCCTCTCCTGGGACTATCAGCCCCAGCATTTT
>-|TRBV5-1|-|TRBJ2-1
CASSLDGPYNEQFF
TGCGCCAGCAGCTTGGATGGCCCTTACAATGAGCAGTTCTTC
>-|TRBV15|TRBD2|TRBJ2-5
CATSARTSGSSQYF
TGTGCCACCAGCGCTCGGACTAGCGGGAGTAGCCAGTACTTC
>-|TRBV7-8|-|TRBJ1-5
CASRNGLEGNQPQHF
TGTGCCAGCAGGAACGGACTAGAGGGGAATCAGCCCCAGCATTTT
>-|TRBV2|-|TRBJ1-5
CASSDNSNQPQHF
TGTGCCAGCAGTGACAACTCGAATCAGCCCCAGCATTTT